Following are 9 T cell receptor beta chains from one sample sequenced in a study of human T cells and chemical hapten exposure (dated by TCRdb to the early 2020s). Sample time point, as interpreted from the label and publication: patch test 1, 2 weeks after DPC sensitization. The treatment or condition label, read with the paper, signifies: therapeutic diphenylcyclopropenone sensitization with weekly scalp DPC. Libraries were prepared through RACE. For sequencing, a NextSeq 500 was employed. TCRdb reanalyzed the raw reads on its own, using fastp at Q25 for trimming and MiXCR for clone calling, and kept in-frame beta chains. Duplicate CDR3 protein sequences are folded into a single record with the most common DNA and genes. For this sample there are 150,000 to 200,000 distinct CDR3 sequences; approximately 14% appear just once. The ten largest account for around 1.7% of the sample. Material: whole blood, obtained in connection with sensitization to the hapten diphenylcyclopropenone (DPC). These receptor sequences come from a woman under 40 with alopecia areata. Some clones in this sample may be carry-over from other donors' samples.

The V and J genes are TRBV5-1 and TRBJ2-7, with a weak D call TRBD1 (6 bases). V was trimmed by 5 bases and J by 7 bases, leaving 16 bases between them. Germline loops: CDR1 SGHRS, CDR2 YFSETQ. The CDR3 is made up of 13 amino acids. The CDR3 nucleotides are TGCGCCAGCAGTCGGGACACGGCTTTGGAGCAGTACTTC. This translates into CASSRDTALEQYF.

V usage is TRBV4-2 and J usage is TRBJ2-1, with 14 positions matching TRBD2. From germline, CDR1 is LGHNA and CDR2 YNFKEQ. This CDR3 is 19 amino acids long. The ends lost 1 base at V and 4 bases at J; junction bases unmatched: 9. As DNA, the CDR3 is TGTGCCAGCAGCCAAGGGACTAGCGGGGGGCCTCTCCCTTACAATGAGCAGTTCTTC. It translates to CASSQGTSGGPLPYNEQFF.

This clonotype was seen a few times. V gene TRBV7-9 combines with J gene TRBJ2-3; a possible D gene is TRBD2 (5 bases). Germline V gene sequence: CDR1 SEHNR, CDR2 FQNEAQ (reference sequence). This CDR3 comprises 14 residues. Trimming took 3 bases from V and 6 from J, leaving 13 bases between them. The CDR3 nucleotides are TGTGCCAGCAGCTTCGAACGCGGGTTTGATACGCAGTATTTT. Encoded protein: CASSFERGFDTQYF. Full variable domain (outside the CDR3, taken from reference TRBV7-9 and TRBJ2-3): DTGVSQNPRHKITKRGQNVTFRCDPISEHNRLYWYRQTLGQGPEFLTYFQNEAQLEKSRLLSDRFSAERPKGSFSTLEIQRTEQGDSAMYLCASSFERGFDTQYFGPGTRLTVL.

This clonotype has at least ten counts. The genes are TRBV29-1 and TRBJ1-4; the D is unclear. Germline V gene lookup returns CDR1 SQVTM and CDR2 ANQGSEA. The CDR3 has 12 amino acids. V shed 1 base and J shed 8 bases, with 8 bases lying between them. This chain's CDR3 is CSVEAQDEKLFF. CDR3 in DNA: TGCAGCGTTGAAGCCCAAGACGAAAAACTGTTTTTT.

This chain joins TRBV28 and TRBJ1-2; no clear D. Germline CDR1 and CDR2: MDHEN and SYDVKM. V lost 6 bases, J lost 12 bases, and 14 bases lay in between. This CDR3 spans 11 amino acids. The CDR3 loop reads CASSILDINTF. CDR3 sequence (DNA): TGTGCCAGCAGCATCCTCGATATAAACACCTTC.

The CDR3 spells CASSLFQGAGDEQFF. CDR3 in DNA: TGTGCCAGCAGTTTATTCCAGGGGGCCGGGGATGAGCAGTTCTTC. This chain joins TRBV28 and TRBJ2-1, with 8 bases fitting TRBD1. J gave up 8 bases and V 1 base, and 7 bases lay outside the gene matches. CDR1 is MDHEN, CDR2 SYDVKM, per germline. This CDR3 has 15 amino acids.

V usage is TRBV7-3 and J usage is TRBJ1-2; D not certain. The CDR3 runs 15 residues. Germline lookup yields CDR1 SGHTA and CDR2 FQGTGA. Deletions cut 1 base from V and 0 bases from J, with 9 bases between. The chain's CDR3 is CASSLSPAANYGYTF. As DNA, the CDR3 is TGTGCCAGCAGCTTAAGTCCGGCCGCTAACTATGGCTACACCTTC.

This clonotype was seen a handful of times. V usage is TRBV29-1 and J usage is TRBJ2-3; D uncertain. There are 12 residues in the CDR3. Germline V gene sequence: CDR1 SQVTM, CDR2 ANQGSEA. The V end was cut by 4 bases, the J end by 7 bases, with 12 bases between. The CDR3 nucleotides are TGCAGCGTTGGCGAGCTGGGAAATACGCAGTATTTT. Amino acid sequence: CSVGELGNTQYF.

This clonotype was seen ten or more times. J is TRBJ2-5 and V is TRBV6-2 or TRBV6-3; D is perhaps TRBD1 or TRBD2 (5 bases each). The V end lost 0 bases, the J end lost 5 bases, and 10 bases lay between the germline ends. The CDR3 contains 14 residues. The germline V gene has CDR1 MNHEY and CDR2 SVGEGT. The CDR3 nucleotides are TGTGCCAGCAGTTACTCGGGGACGAGGGAGACCCAGTACTTC. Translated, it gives CASSYSGTRETQYF.